This TCR beta chain was retrieved from a study of CD8 T cells in Susac syndrome. At the level of the study: When blood was drawn, the patients with Susac syndrome were therapy-naive, on corticosteroids, or on intravenous immunoglobulin alone. General study results and limits: CD4+ T cell repertoires in Susac syndrome exhibited no evidence of clonal expansion.

Roughly 0.45 to 1 ug RNA was reverse transcribed with random hexamers. Amplification of TCR beta CDR3 by immunoSEQ multiplex PCR spanned 54 Vbeta and 13 Jbeta. TCRdb used MiXCR to reprocess the immunoSEQ multiplex PCR reads, holding one entry per CDR3 protein. The sample lists under 200,000 distinct CDR3 sequences, more than 85% occurring once. CDR1 MGHRA and CDR2 YSYEKL come from the germline V gene. This CDR3 is built from 15 residues. The V end was cut by 0 bases, the J end by 5 bases, with 13 bases between. The recently defined diagnostic criteria for definite or probable disease were met by the Susac syndrome patients. As for this clonotype: Its antigen is not known.

The sequence was obtained from a human donor with Susac syndrome. Sequencing used CD4+ T cells from PBMCs. The chain is built from TRBV4-1 and TRBJ1-1; the D gene is possibly TRBD1 (5 bases). CDR3 bases: TGCGCCAGCAGCCAAGATTCGGGGGGTTGGACTGAAGCTTTCTTT. Amino acids: CASSQDSGGWTEAFF.